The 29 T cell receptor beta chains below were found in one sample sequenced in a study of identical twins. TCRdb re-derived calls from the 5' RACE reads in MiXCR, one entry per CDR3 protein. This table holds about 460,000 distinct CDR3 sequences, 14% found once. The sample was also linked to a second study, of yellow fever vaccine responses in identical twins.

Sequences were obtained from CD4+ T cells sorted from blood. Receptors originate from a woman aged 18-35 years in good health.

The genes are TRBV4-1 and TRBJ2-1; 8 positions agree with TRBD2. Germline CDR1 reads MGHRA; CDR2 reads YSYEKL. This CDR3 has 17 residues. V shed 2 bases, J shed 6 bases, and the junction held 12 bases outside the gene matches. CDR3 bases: TGCGCCAGCAGCCAATCCTCCGGGGGACTAGTATCCAATGAGCAGTTCTTC. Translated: CASSQSSGGLVSNEQFF.

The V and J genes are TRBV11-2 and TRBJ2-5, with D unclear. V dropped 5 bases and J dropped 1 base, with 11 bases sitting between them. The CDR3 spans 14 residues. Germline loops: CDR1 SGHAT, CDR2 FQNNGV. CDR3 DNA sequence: TGTGCCAGCAGCCCCCCAATTCGCCAAGAGACCCAGTACTTC. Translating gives CASSPPIRQETQYF.

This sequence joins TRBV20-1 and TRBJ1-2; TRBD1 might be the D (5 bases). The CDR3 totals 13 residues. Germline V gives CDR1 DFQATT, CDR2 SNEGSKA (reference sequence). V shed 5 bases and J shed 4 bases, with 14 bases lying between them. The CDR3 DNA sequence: TGCAGTGCTTGGTTGGCAGGGACCTATGGCTACACCTTC. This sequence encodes CSAWLAGTYGYTF.

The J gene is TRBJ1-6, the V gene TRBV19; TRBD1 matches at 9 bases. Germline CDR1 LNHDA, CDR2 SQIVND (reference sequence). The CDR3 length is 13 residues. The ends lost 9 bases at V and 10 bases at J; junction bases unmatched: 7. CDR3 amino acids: CASNNRGQSPLHF. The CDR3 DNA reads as TGTGCCAGCAATAACAGGGGGCAATCACCCCTCCACTTT.

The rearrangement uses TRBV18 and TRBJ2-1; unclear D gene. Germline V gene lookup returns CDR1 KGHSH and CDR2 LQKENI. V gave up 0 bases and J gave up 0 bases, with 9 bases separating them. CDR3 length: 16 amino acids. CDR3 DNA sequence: TGTGCCAGCTCACCACCGTTGCGGAGCTCCTACAATGAGCAGTTCTTC. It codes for CASSPPLRSSYNEQFF.

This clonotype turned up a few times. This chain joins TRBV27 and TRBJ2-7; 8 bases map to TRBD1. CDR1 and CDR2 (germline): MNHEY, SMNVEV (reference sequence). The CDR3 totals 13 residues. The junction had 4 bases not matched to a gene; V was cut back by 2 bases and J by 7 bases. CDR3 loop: CASSLRTGREQYF. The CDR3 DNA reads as TGTGCCAGCAGTTTACGGACAGGGCGGGAGCAGTACTTC.

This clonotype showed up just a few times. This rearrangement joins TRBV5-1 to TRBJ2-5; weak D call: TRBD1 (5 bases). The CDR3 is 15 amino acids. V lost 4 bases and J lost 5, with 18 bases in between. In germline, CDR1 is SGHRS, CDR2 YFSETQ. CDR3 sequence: CASSVRVLRTETQYF. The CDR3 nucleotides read TGCGCCAGCAGCGTCAGGGTTCTACGTACGGAGACCCAGTACTTC.

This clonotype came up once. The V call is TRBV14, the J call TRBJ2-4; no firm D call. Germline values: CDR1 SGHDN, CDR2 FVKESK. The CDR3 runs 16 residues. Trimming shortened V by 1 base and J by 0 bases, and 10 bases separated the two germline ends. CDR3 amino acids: CASSQGVPGAKNIQYF. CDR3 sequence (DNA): TGTGCCAGCAGCCAAGGAGTTCCTGGAGCCAAAAACATTCAGTACTTC.

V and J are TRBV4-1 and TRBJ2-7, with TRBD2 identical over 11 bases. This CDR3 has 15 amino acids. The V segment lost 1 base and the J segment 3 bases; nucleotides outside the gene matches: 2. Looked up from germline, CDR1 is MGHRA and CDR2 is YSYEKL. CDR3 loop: CASSQVGTSGYEQYF. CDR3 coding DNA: TGCGCCAGCAGCCAAGTGGGGACTAGCGGCTACGAGCAGTACTTC.

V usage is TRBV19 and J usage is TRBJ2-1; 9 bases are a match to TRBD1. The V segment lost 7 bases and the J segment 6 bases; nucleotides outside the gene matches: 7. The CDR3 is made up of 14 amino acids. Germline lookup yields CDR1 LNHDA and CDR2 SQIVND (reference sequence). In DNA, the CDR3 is TGTGCCAGTATGCGGACAGGGGCCCGCAATGAGCAGTTCTTC. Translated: CASMRTGARNEQFF.

CDR3 DNA: TGTGCCAGCAGTTACTCGCCGAGCGAGAGCTCCTACAATGAGCAGTTCTTC. Translated, it gives CASSYSPSESSYNEQFF. This chain uses TRBV6-2 or TRBV6-3 with TRBJ2-1, with D unclear. CDR3 size: 17 residues. V lost 0 bases, J lost 0 bases, and 12 bases lay in between. Germline values: CDR1 MNHEY, CDR2 SVGEGT.

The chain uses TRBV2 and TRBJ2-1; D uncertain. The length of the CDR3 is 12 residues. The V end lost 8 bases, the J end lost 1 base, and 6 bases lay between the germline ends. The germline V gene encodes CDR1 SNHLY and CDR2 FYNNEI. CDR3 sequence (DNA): TGTGCCAGCCTTCCTTCCTACAATGAGCAGTTCTTC. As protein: CASLPSYNEQFF.

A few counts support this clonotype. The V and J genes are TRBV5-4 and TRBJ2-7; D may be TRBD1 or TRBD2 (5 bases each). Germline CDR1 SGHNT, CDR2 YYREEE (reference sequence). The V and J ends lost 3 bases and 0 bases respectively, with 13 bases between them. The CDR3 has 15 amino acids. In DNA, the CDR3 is TGTGCCAGCAGCTCCCGACGGGGCCTCTCCTACGAGCAGTACTTC. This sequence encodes CASSSRRGLSYEQYF.

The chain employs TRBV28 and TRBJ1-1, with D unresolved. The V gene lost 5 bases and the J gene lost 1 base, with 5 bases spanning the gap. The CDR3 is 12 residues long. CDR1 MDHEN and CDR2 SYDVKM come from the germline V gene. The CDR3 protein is CASSVRNTEAFF. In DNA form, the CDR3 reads TGTGCCAGCAGTGTTCGGAACACTGAAGCTTTCTTT.

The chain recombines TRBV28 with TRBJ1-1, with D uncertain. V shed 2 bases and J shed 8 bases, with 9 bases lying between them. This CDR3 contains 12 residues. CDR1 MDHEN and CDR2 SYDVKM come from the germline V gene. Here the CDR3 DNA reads TGTGCCAGCAGTTTAGAGGGAGGGGAAGCTTTCTTT. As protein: CASSLEGGEAFF. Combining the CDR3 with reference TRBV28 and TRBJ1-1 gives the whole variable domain DVKVTQSSRYLVKRTGEKVFLECVQDMDHENMFWYRQDPGLGLRLIYFSYDVKMKEKGDIPEGYSVSREKKERFSLILESASTNQTSMYLCASSLEGGEAFFGQGTRLTVV.

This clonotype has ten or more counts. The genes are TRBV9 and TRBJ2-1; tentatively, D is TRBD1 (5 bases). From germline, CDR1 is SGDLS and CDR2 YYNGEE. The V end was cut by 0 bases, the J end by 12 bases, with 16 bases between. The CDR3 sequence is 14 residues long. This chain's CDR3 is CASSVGVTAGWQFF. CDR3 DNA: TGTGCCAGCAGCGTAGGAGTCACAGCAGGGTGGCAGTTCTTC.

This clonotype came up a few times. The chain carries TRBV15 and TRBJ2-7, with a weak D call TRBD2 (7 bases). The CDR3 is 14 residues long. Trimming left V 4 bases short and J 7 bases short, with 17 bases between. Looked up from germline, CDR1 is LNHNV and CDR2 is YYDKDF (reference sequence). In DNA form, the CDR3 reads TGTGCCACCAGCACCGCGGCGGGGGCCGGTGAGCAGTACTTC. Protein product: CATSTAAGAGEQYF.

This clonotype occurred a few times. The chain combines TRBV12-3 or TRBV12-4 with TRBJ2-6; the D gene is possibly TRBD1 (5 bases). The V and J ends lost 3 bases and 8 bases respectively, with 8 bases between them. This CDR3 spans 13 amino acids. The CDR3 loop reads CASSLSGSNVLTF. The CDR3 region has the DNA TGTGCCAGCAGTTTGTCAGGGTCCAACGTCCTGACTTTC.

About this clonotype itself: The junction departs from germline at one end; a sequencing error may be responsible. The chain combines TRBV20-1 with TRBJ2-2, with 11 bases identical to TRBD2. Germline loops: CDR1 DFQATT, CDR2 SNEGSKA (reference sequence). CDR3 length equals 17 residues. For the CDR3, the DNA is TGCTGTGCTAGAGATCTTAGCGGGAGGGCTGACACCGGGGAGCTGTTTTTT. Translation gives CCARDLSGRADTGELFF.

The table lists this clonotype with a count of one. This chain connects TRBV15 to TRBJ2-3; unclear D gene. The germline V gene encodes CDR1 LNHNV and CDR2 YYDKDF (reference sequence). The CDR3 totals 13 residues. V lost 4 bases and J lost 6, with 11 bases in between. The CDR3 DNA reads TGTGCCACCAGCACAGCCTCCCCGGATACGCAGTATTTT. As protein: CATSTASPDTQYF. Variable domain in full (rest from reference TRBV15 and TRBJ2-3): DAMVIQNPRYQVTQFGKPVTLSCSQTLNHNVMYWYQQKSSQAPKLLFHYYDKDFNNEADTPDNFQSRRPNTSFCFLDIRSPGLGDTAMYLCATSTASPDTQYFGPGTRLTVL.

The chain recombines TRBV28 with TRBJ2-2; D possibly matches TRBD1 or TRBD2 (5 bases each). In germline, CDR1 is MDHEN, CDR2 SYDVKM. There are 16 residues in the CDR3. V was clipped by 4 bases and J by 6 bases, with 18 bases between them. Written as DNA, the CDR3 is TGTGCCAGCAGTTCTTCCGGGACCCCCCGCGCCGGGGAGCTGTTTTTT. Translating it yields CASSSSGTPRAGELFF.

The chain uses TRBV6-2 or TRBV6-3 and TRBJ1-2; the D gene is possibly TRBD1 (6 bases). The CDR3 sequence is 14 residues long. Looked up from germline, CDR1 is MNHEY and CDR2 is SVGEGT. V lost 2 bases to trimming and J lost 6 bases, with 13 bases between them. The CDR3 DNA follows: TGTGCCAGCAGTTACCGTGGACAGTTAAATGGCTACACCTTC. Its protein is CASSYRGQLNGYTF.

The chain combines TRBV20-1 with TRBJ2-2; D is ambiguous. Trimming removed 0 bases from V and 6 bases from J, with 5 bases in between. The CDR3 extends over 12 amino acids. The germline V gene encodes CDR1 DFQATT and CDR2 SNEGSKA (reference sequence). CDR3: CSAREGSGELFF. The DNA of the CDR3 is TGCAGTGCTAGAGAAGGGTCCGGGGAGCTGTTTTTT.

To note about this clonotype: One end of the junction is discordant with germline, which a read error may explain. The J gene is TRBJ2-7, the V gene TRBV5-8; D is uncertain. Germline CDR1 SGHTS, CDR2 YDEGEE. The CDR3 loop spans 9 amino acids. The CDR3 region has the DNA TGTGCCAGGGGCCGCGAGCAGCACTTC. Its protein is CARGREQHF.

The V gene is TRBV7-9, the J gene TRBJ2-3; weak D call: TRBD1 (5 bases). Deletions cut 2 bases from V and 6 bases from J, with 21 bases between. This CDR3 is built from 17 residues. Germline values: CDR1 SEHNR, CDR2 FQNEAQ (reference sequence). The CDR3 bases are TGTGCCAGCAGCTTACCACCGGACACCATGTTTCGGGATACGCAGTATTTT. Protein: CASSLPPDTMFRDTQYF.

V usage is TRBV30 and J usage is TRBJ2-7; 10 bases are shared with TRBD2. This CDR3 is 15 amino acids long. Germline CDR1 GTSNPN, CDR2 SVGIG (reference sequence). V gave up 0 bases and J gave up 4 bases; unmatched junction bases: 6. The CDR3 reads CAWSVASSGGYEQYF. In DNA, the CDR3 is TGTGCCTGGAGTGTCGCGTCTAGCGGGGGTTACGAGCAGTACTTC.

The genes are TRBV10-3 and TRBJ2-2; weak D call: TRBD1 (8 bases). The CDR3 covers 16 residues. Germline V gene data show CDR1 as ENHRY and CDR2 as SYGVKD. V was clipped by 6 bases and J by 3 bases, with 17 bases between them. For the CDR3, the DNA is TGTGCCATCAGCCCGGGAGGACAGGGCTACACCGGGGAGCTGTTTTTT. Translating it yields CAISPGGQGYTGELFF.

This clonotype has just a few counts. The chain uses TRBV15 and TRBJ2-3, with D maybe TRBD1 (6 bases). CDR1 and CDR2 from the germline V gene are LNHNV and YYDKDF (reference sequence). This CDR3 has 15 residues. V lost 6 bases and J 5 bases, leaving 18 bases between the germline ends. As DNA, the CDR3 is TGTGCCACCAGTTCGGGACAAACGATCAAAGATACGCAGTATTTT. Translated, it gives CATSSGQTIKDTQYF.

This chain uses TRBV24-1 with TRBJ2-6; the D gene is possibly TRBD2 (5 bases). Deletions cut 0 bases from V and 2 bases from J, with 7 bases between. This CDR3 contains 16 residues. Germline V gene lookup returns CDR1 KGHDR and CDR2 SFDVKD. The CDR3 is CATSDLRGPGANVLTF. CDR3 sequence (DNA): TGTGCCACCAGTGATTTGAGAGGGCCTGGGGCCAACGTCCTGACTTTC.